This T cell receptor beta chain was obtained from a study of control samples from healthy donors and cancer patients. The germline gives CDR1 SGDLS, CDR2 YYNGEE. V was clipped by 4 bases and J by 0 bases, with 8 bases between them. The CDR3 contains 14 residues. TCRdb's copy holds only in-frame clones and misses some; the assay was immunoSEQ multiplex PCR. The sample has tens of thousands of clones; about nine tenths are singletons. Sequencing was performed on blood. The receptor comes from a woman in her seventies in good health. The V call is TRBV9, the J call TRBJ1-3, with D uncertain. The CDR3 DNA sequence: TGTGCCAGCAGCATACAGAGCTCTGGAAACACCATATATTTT. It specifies CASSIQSSGNTIYF.